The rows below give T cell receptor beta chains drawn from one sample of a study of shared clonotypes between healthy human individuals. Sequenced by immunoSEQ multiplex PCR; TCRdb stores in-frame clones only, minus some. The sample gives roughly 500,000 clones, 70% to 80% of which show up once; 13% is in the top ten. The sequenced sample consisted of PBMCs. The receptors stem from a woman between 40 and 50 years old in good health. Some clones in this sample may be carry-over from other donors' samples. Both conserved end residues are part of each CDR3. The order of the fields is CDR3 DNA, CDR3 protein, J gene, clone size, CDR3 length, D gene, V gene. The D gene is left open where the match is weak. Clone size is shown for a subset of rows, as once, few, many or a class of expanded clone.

cdr3_nt: TGCGCCAGCAGCTTCGGGGAATCACGTGAAAAACTGTTTTTT; cdr3_aa: CASSFGESREKLFF; j_call: TRBJ1-4; clone_size: few; cdr3_length: 14; d_call: -; v_call: TRBV5-1
cdr3_nt: TGCGCCAGCAGCTTGGAGGCGGGAGGGCCTTTAGATACGCAGTATTTT; cdr3_aa: CASSLEAGGPLDTQYF; j_call: TRBJ2-3; clone_size: -; cdr3_length: 16; d_call: TRBD2; v_call: TRBV5-1
cdr3_nt: TGTGCCAGCAGCTTACTTAGCGGGCGGTCGGAGCAGTACTTC; cdr3_aa: CASSLLSGRSEQYF; j_call: TRBJ2-7; clone_size: -; cdr3_length: 14; d_call: TRBD2; v_call: TRBV7-9
cdr3_nt: TGTGCCAGCAATACAGGGGGTTCCCCCTACGAGCAGTACTTC; cdr3_aa: CASNTGGSPYEQYF; j_call: TRBJ2-7; clone_size: -; cdr3_length: 14; d_call: TRBD1; v_call: TRBV28
cdr3_nt: TGCGCCAGCAGCCAAGTGTGGCTCGGGGCCACTGAAGCTTTCTTT; cdr3_aa: CASSQVWLGATEAFF; j_call: TRBJ1-1; clone_size: -; cdr3_length: 15; d_call: -; v_call: TRBV4-1
cdr3_nt: TGTGCCAGCACCCGGGTGGCGGGAGTGGGAGATACGCAGTATTTT; cdr3_aa: CASTRVAGVGDTQYF; j_call: TRBJ2-3; clone_size: -; cdr3_length: 15; d_call: TRBD2; v_call: TRBV6-1
cdr3_nt: TGTGCCTGGGGCCACAGCTCTGGGGCCAACGTCCTGACTTTC; cdr3_aa: CAWGHSSGANVLTF; j_call: TRBJ2-6; clone_size: -; cdr3_length: 14; d_call: -; v_call: TRBV30
cdr3_nt: TGTGCCACCCTACACGGGGAGCTGTTTTTT; cdr3_aa: CATLHGELFF; j_call: TRBJ2-2; clone_size: -; cdr3_length: 10; d_call: -; v_call: TRBV19
cdr3_nt: TGTGCCAGCAGCTTAGATGGGGGGACTGAAGCTTTCTTT; cdr3_aa: CASSLDGGTEAFF; j_call: TRBJ1-1; clone_size: -; cdr3_length: 13; d_call: -; v_call: TRBV7-9
cdr3_nt: TGCAGTTCCTACACAGATACGCAGTATTTT; cdr3_aa: CSSYTDTQYF; j_call: TRBJ2-3; clone_size: -; cdr3_length: 10; d_call: -; v_call: TRBV20-1
cdr3_nt: TGTGCCAGCAGCGCCACAGGACTGCACGAGCAGTACTTC; cdr3_aa: CASSATGLHEQYF; j_call: TRBJ2-7; clone_size: -; cdr3_length: 13; d_call: -; v_call: TRBV7-2
cdr3_nt: TGTGCCAGCAGCCCCAGCGGGAGGCCCCGGCGGGAGCAGTTCTTC; cdr3_aa: CASSPSGRPRREQFF; j_call: TRBJ2-1; clone_size: -; cdr3_length: 15; d_call: TRBD2; v_call: TRBV11-2
cdr3_nt: TGTGCCAGCAGCTTAACGGCAGGGGAAGAGACCCAGTACTTC; cdr3_aa: CASSLTAGEETQYF; j_call: TRBJ2-5; clone_size: -; cdr3_length: 14; d_call: -; v_call: TRBV7-3
cdr3_nt: TGCAGCGTTGAGCAGGGGTTGGGTGAGACCCAGTACTTC; cdr3_aa: CSVEQGLGETQYF; j_call: TRBJ2-5; clone_size: -; cdr3_length: 13; d_call: -; v_call: TRBV29-1
cdr3_nt: TGTGCCAGCAGACTACTAGCGGGAACAGATACGCAGTATTTT; cdr3_aa: CASRLLAGTDTQYF; j_call: TRBJ2-3; clone_size: few; cdr3_length: 14; d_call: TRBD2; v_call: TRBV5-6
cdr3_nt: TGTGCCATTCAGACACCGGGGGTGAACACTGAAGCTTTCTTT; cdr3_aa: CAIQTPGVNTEAFF; j_call: TRBJ1-1; clone_size: -; cdr3_length: 14; d_call: -; v_call: TRBV28
cdr3_nt: TGCGCCAGCAGCTTGGAAGGCCAAGGGGAGACCCAGTACTTC; cdr3_aa: CASSLEGQGETQYF; j_call: TRBJ2-5; clone_size: -; cdr3_length: 14; d_call: -; v_call: TRBV5-1
cdr3_nt: TGTGCCAGCACCGGACCCACTTCGGAGACCCAGTACTTC; cdr3_aa: CASTGPTSETQYF; j_call: TRBJ2-5; clone_size: -; cdr3_length: 13; d_call: -; v_call: TRBV5-4
cdr3_nt: TGTGCCAGCAGGCCCGGGACGGAAAACACTGAAGCTTTCTTT; cdr3_aa: CASRPGTENTEAFF; j_call: TRBJ1-1; clone_size: -; cdr3_length: 14; d_call: -; v_call: TRBV7-8
cdr3_nt: TGCGCCAGCAGAAGTAGCGGGAGAAGCACAGATACGCAGTATTTT; cdr3_aa: CASRSSGRSTDTQYF; j_call: TRBJ2-3; clone_size: -; cdr3_length: 15; d_call: TRBD2; v_call: TRBV10-1
cdr3_nt: TGTGCCAGCAGGGATAAGCGGGGTTCGCAGTATTTT; cdr3_aa: CASRDKRGSQYF; j_call: TRBJ2-3; clone_size: few; cdr3_length: 12; d_call: TRBD2; v_call: TRBV5-5
cdr3_nt: TGCGCCAGCAGCCAAGGGTTGGACATTCAGTACTTC; cdr3_aa: CASSQGLDIQYF; j_call: TRBJ2-4; clone_size: many; cdr3_length: 12; d_call: -; v_call: TRBV4-1
cdr3_nt: TGTGCCAGCAGCTTACTAACTGTCGGGACCCAGTACTTC; cdr3_aa: CASSLLTVGTQYF; j_call: TRBJ2-5; clone_size: -; cdr3_length: 13; d_call: -; v_call: TRBV7-3
cdr3_nt: TGTGCCAGCAGCTTAGACCGACTAGCGGGCAAGTATTTT; cdr3_aa: CASSLDRLAGKYF; j_call: TRBJ2-3; clone_size: few; cdr3_length: 13; d_call: TRBD2; v_call: TRBV11-2
cdr3_nt: TGTGCCAGCAGCTTAGGGACTAGCACCGGGGAGCTGTTTTTT; cdr3_aa: CASSLGTSTGELFF; j_call: TRBJ2-2; clone_size: -; cdr3_length: 14; d_call: TRBD2; v_call: TRBV7-9
cdr3_nt: TGTGCCAGCACCCCCGGGACTAGCGCCTACGAGCAGTACTTC; cdr3_aa: CASTPGTSAYEQYF; j_call: TRBJ2-7; clone_size: -; cdr3_length: 14; d_call: TRBD2; v_call: TRBV28
cdr3_nt: TGTGCCAGCAGCCCCAACCGGGCCTCTAACTATGGCTACACCTTC; cdr3_aa: CASSPNRASNYGYTF; j_call: TRBJ1-2; clone_size: -; cdr3_length: 15; d_call: -; v_call: TRBV4-2
cdr3_nt: TGTGCCAGCAGCTCCTTTGGGGGGAACCTCAAAAGGACCTACAATGAGCAGTTCTTC; cdr3_aa: CASSSFGGNLKRTYNEQFF; j_call: TRBJ2-1; clone_size: -; cdr3_length: 19; d_call: -; v_call: TRBV7-6
cdr3_nt: TGTGCCAGCAGCTTAGCCCACCTCTCCTACGAGCAGTACTTC; cdr3_aa: CASSLAHLSYEQYF; j_call: TRBJ2-7; clone_size: -; cdr3_length: 14; d_call: -; v_call: TRBV13
cdr3_nt: TGTGCCAGCAGCTTAGAGTACGACACTGAAGCTTTCTTT; cdr3_aa: CASSLEYDTEAFF; j_call: TRBJ1-1; clone_size: -; cdr3_length: 13; d_call: -; v_call: TRBV7-3
cdr3_nt: TGTGCCAGCAGCCAAGAATTCGCGGGAGGGCCAGGTGAGCAGTTCTTC; cdr3_aa: CASSQEFAGGPGEQFF; j_call: TRBJ2-1; clone_size: few; cdr3_length: 16; d_call: TRBD2; v_call: TRBV14
cdr3_nt: TGTGCCAGTAGTATACAGGGGGATGGAAACACCATATATTTT; cdr3_aa: CASSIQGDGNTIYF; j_call: TRBJ1-3; clone_size: many; cdr3_length: 14; d_call: TRBD1; v_call: TRBV19